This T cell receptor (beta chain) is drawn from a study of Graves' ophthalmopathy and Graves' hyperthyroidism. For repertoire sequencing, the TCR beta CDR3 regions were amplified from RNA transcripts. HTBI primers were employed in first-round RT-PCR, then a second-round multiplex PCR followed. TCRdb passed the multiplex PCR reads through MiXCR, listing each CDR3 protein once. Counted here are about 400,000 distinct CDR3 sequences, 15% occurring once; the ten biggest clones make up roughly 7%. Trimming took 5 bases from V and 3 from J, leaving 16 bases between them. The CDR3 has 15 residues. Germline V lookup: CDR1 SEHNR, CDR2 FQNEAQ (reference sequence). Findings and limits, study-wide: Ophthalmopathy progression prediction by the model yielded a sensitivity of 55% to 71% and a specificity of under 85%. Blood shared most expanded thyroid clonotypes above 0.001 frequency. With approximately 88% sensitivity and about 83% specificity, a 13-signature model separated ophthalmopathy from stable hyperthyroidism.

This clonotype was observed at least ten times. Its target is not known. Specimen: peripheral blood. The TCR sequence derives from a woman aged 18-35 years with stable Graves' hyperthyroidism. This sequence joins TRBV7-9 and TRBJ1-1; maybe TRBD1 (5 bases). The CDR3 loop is CASSPIKGRDTEAFF. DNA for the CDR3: TGTGCCAGCAGCCCGATTAAGGGGCGGGACACTGAAGCTTTCTTT.